The rows below give T cell receptor beta chains drawn from one sample of a study of cytomegalovirus exposure and HLA in healthy donors. Method: immunoSEQ multiplex PCR; TCRdb's copy keeps in-frame clones and lacks some. The data show roughly 100,000 clones, around four fifths seen once. Sequenced material: PBMCs. Source of these receptors: a man aged 45-60 years in good health and CMV-seronegative. The CDR3 runs from the conserved cysteine through the conserved F or W. D genes are given only for firm matches. Clone size is given for some rows only: seen once, a few or many times, or a class if the clone is expanded.

NA	TRBJ2-2	TRBV19	15	NA	TGTGCCAGTAGTATAGGACGGGGTTACACCGGGGAGCTGTTTTTT	CASSIGRGYTGELFF
NA	TRBJ1-4	TRBV2	12	TRBD1	TGTGCCAGCCAGAACCCAGGGGGAAAACTGTTTTTT	CASQNPGGKLFF
few	TRBJ2-3	TRBV30	16	TRBD2	TGTGCCTGGGGTTTCGGGATCCTCGGGGGGAAAGATACGCAGTATTTT	CAWGFGILGGKDTQYF
NA	TRBJ2-2	TRBV6-1	12	NA	TGTGCCAGCAGTCCCCTCGGCGGGGAGCTGTTTTTT	CASSPLGGELFF
NA	TRBJ1-6	TRBV21-1	15	NA	TGTGCCAGCAGCACGCCGGGACAGGCCAACTCACCCCTCCACTTT	CASSTPGQANSPLHF
NA	TRBJ2-5	TRBV5-1	15	TRBD2	TGCGCCAGCAGCCGTCCACTAGCGGAAGGGGAGACCCAGTACTTC	CASSRPLAEGETQYF
NA	TRBJ1-5	TRBV28	15	NA	TGTGCCAGCAGTTCCCTGGGGGGGGACGGTCAGCCCCAGCATTTT	CASSSLGGDGQPQHF
NA	TRBJ1-2	TRBV18	16	NA	TGTGCCAGCTCACCAGAGAGGATGCCCACTAACTATGGCTACACCTTC	CASSPERMPTNYGYTF
few	TRBJ1-3	TRBV28	13	TRBD1	TGTGCCAGCCGGGGACAGGGGTCAAACACCATATATTTT	CASRGQGSNTIYF
few	TRBJ1-1	TRBV7-2	14	TRBD1	TGTGCCAGCAGCCAACAAAGGGGGCTCGCCGAAGCTTTCTTT	CASSQQRGLAEAFF
once	TRBJ2-7	TRBV6-1	13	NA	TGTGCCAGCAGGGAACACCAGGCAAACGAGCAGTACTTC	CASREHQANEQYF
NA	TRBJ2-7	TRBV19	14	TRBD1	TGTGCCAGTAGTGCCGGGACAGGTTACTACGAGCAGTACTTC	CASSAGTGYYEQYF
once	TRBJ1-2	TRBV28	13	NA	TGTGCCAGTAGACGGGGGGCCAGCTATGGCTACACCTTC	CASRRGASYGYTF
once	TRBJ2-2	TRBV28	16	TRBD2	TGTGCCAGCAGTTTTTTAAGCGGGGCTAACACCGGGGAGCTGTTTTTT	CASSFLSGANTGELFF
NA	TRBJ1-4	TRBV4-1	15	TRBD1	TGCGCCAGCAGCAAGGGACAGGGGGTCGATGAAAAACTGTTTTTT	CASSKGQGVDEKLFF
NA	TRBJ1-1	TRBV6-5	14	TRBD1	TGTGCCAGCAGTTACTTGACAGGGCGAACTGAAGCTTTCTTT	CASSYLTGRTEAFF
NA	TRBJ1-5	TRBV6-5	15	TRBD1	TGTGCCAGCAGTTCAGGGGGCTTGAGCAATCAGCCCCAGCATTTT	CASSSGGLSNQPQHF
NA	TRBJ2-5	TRBV5-1	15	TRBD2	TGCGCCAGCAGCCCGCAGTTACGGGGGGGAGAGACCCAGTACTTC	CASSPQLRGGETQYF
NA	TRBJ2-1	TRBV7-6	15	TRBD1	TGTGCCAGCAACTCCCTGGAGCAGGGGGCTGATGAGCAGTTCTTC	CASNSLEQGADEQFF
once	TRBJ2-3	TRBV7-6	18	TRBD2	TGTGCCAGCAGCCTTCTCGTGGGCAGCGGGGATAGCACAGATACGCAGTATTTT	CASSLLVGSGDSTDTQYF
few	TRBJ1-5	TRBV19	17	NA	TGTGCCAGTACCTCCGCGTTAGTACGGGGGAGCAATCAGCCCCAGCATTTT	CASTSALVRGSNQPQHF
once	TRBJ2-1	TRBV10-3	14	TRBD1	TGTGCCATCAGCCCTTCCGGGACAGACAATGAGCAGTTCTTC	CAISPSGTDNEQFF
once	TRBJ1-4	TRBV7-7	13	NA	TGTGCCAGCAGCTCGACCCCGGGGGAAAAACTGTTTTTT	CASSSTPGEKLFF
NA	TRBJ1-2	TRBV5-1	13	NA	TGCGCCAGCAGCCCGGGCGGGGGGGCAGGCTACACCTTC	CASSPGGGAGYTF
NA	TRBJ1-1	TRBV7-2	11	NA	TGTGCCAGCAGCTTCGAGACTGAAGCTTTCTTT	CASSFETEAFF
NA	TRBJ2-1	TRBV6-1	13	TRBD2	TGTGCCAGCAGTGGGACCCTAGCGGATCCACAGTTCTTC	CASSGTLADPQFF
NA	TRBJ1-2	TRBV18	15	NA	TGTGCCAGCTCACCGTCGACAGGAGGCTCTTTTGGCTACACCTTC	CASSPSTGGSFGYTF
NA	TRBJ2-1	TRBV25-1	15	NA	TGTGCCAGCAGCCTGACTAGAAGGGTTTTGTGTGAGCAGTTCTTC	CASSLTRRVLCEQFF
once	TRBJ2-7	TRBV18	15	NA	TGTGCCAGCTCACCAGCTACGGGACTCTGGGGCGAGCAGTACTTC	CASSPATGLWGEQYF
NA	TRBJ1-1	TRBV12-5	11	NA	TGTGCTAGTGGGAGTTATGCTGAAGCTTTCTTT	CASGSYAEAFF
NA	TRBJ1-4	TRBV29-1	15	TRBD1	TGCAGCGCGAGACAGGGGCCCGGAAAGGAAGAAAAACTGTTTTTT	CSARQGPGKEEKLFF
once	TRBJ2-5	TRBV18	14	TRBD2	TGTGCCAGCTCGGAGACTAGCGGGGATGAGACCCAGTACTTC	CASSETSGDETQYF
NA	TRBJ2-2	TRBV5-1	16	TRBD2	TGCGCCAGCAGCCTAACTAGCGGCGCGAACACCGGGGAGCTGTTTTTT	CASSLTSGANTGELFF
NA	TRBJ2-3	TRBV9	16	NA	TGTGCCAGCAGCGTAGGAGGGCACGATTCCACAGATACGCAGTATTTT	CASSVGGHDSTDTQYF
NA	TRBJ1-2	TRBV7-2	13	TRBD1	TGTGCCAGCAGCCCACAGGGGGACTATGGCTACACCTTC	CASSPQGDYGYTF
NA	TRBJ1-6	TRBV9	16	NA	TGTGCCAGCAGCGTAGTCGTGCAGGGAAAGAATTCACCCCTCCACTTT	CASSVVVQGKNSPLHF
NA	TRBJ1-1	TRBV6-5	14	NA	TGTGCCAGCAGTGGCCGACAGGCGAACACTGAAGCTTTCTTT	CASSGRQANTEAFF
few	TRBJ1-6	TRBV6-5	15	TRBD1	TGTGCCAGCAGGACCCCGGGACAGGGGAATTCACCCCTCCACTTT	CASRTPGQGNSPLHF
NA	TRBJ1-1	TRBV30	13	NA	TGTGCCTGGAATGGAGGGCCTGACACTGAAGCTTTCTTT	CAWNGGPDTEAFF
NA	TRBJ2-7	TRBV6-1	15	TRBD1	TGTGCCAGCTATCCCGGGACAGGGGATACGGACGAGCAGTACTTC	CASYPGTGDTDEQYF
NA	TRBJ1-5	TRBV7-9	13	NA	TGTGCCAGCAGCTTAGGGGAGTATCAGCCCCAGCATTTT	CASSLGEYQPQHF
few	TRBJ2-1	TRBV4-3	16	TRBD2	TGCGCCAGCAGCCAAGGAGGTGGGACTAGGGGCAATGAGCAGTTCTTC	CASSQGGGTRGNEQFF
NA	TRBJ1-6	TRBV5-1	16	TRBD1	TGCGCCAGCAGCTTGGAAGGCGACAGGGCGTATTCACCCCTCCACTTT	CASSLEGDRAYSPLHF
NA	TRBJ1-1	TRBV2	15	TRBD1	TGTGCCAGCAGACCTCAACAGGGGACGAACACTGAAGCTTTCTTT	CASRPQQGTNTEAFF
once	TRBJ2-7	TRBV7-2	18	TRBD1	TGTGCCAGCAGCTTAGTCTCAAATGCGGGACAGGAGTCCTACGAGCAGTACTTC	CASSLVSNAGQESYEQYF
NA	TRBJ2-1	TRBV7-2	15	TRBD2	TGTGCCAGCAGACCGCGGGGGAACTCCTACAATGAGCAGTTCTTC	CASRPRGNSYNEQFF
NA	TRBJ2-2	TRBV18	16	TRBD1	TGTGCCAGCTCCCGACAGGGGGCGAGGAACACCGGGGAGCTGTTTTTT	CASSRQGARNTGELFF
NA	TRBJ2-3	TRBV5-1	16	NA	TGCGCCAGCAGCTTGTATGGGGGCCTTTTCGCAGATACGCAGTATTTT	CASSLYGGLFADTQYF
NA	TRBJ1-4	TRBV6-5	15	TRBD1	TGTGCCAGCAGCGACAGGGCCGCAACCAATGAAAAACTGTTTTTT	CASSDRAATNEKLFF
NA	TRBJ2-1	TRBV5-1	12	NA	TGCGCCAGCGGAGGGCCCTACAATGAGCAGTTCTTC	CASGGPYNEQFF
NA	TRBJ1-4	TRBV15	14	NA	TGTGCCACCCGGACGGACTCCATAGGTGAAAAACTGTTTTTT	CATRTDSIGEKLFF